These T cell receptor beta chains were read from a single sample in a study of regulatory T cells in long-lasting Graves disease. TCRdb redid the calling of the multiplex PCR reads with MiXCR, one entry per CDR3 protein. The sample yields around 400,000 distinct CDR3 sequences, around 15% seen once. This specimen was peripheral blood mononuclear cells (PBMCs), taken at new diagnosis, from a patient treated with antithyroid drugs. These receptors all come from a female donor with Graves disease. Each CDR3 is given with its conserved first and last residue. Each record gives: V gene, J gene, D gene, clone size, CDR3 protein, CDR3 DNA. D genes are given only for firm matches. Rows give clone size only sometimes, using once, few, many, or a class for an expanded clone.

v_call: TRBV28
j_call: TRBJ2-7
d_call: -
clone_size: many
cdr3_aa: CASSLRGGTYEQYF
cdr3_nt: TGTGCCAGCAGTTTACGCGGGGGCACCTACGAGCAGTACTTC

v_call: TRBV18
j_call: TRBJ1-5
d_call: -
clone_size: -
cdr3_aa: CASSLGTSGSNQPQHF
cdr3_nt: TGTGCCAGCTCACTCGGGACATCCGGGAGCAATCAGCCCCAGCATTTT

v_call: TRBV6-2/TRBV6-3
j_call: TRBJ2-4
d_call: TRBD2
clone_size: many
cdr3_aa: CASSSAGLATRWNIQYF
cdr3_nt: TGTGCCAGCAGTTCTGCGGGACTAGCTACTAGGTGGAACATTCAGTACTTC

v_call: TRBV11-2
j_call: TRBJ2-1
d_call: TRBD2
clone_size: -
cdr3_aa: CASSFSPKTSGSYNEQFF
cdr3_nt: TGTGCCAGCAGCTTTAGCCCGAAAACTAGCGGCTCCTACAATGAGCAGTTCTTC

v_call: TRBV24-1
j_call: TRBJ2-7
d_call: -
clone_size: many
cdr3_aa: CATSPSGVSYEQYF
cdr3_nt: TGTGCCACCAGCCCCTCAGGGGTTTCCTACGAGCAGTACTTC

v_call: TRBV10-2
j_call: TRBJ2-5
d_call: -
clone_size: many
cdr3_aa: CASSASDLKETQYF
cdr3_nt: TGCGCCAGCAGTGCGTCCGACTTGAAAGAGACCCAGTACTTC

v_call: TRBV28
j_call: TRBJ2-3
d_call: -
clone_size: -
cdr3_aa: CASSLSSPGRTDTQYF
cdr3_nt: TGTGCCAGCAGTCTGTCCAGCCCTGGTCGCACAGATACGCAGTATTTT

v_call: TRBV12-3/TRBV12-4
j_call: TRBJ1-3
d_call: -
clone_size: -
cdr3_aa: CASRLHASSGNTIYF
cdr3_nt: TGTGCCAGTCGATTACATGCAAGCTCTGGAAACACCATATATTTT

v_call: TRBV6-5
j_call: TRBJ2-5
d_call: TRBD2
clone_size: many
cdr3_aa: CASSYRAGGTGETQYF
cdr3_nt: TGTGCCAGCAGTTACCGAGCGGGGGGAACGGGAGAGACCCAGTACTTC

v_call: TRBV11-2
j_call: TRBJ1-3
d_call: -
clone_size: many
cdr3_aa: CASSTRLYRSGNTIYF
cdr3_nt: TGTGCCAGCAGCACGAGACTGTATCGCTCTGGAAACACCATATATTTT

v_call: TRBV7-2
j_call: TRBJ2-1
d_call: TRBD2
clone_size: -
cdr3_aa: CASSLGLAGGPFHEQFF
cdr3_nt: TGTGCCAGCAGCCTAGGACTAGCGGGGGGGCCATTCCATGAGCAGTTCTTC

v_call: TRBV28
j_call: TRBJ2-4
d_call: TRBD2
clone_size: many
cdr3_aa: CASSLVSGRGRSIQYF
cdr3_nt: TGTGCCAGCAGTTTAGTTAGCGGGAGAGGACGCAGCATTCAGTACTTC

v_call: TRBV5-1
j_call: TRBJ2-5
d_call: -
clone_size: few
cdr3_aa: CASNQGYQETQYF
cdr3_nt: TGCGCCAGCAACCAGGGTTATCAGGAGACCCAGTACTTC

v_call: TRBV7-2
j_call: TRBJ2-1
d_call: TRBD2
clone_size: -
cdr3_aa: CASSSQVRRGVPPFF
cdr3_nt: TGTGCCAGCAGCTCACAAGTTAGGCGGGGGGTCCCCCCGTTCTTC

v_call: TRBV5-1
j_call: TRBJ1-5
d_call: -
clone_size: many
cdr3_aa: CASSLGGVRGQPQHF
cdr3_nt: TGCGCCAGCAGCTTGGGGGGTGTGAGGGGTCAGCCCCAGCATTTT

v_call: TRBV29-1
j_call: TRBJ1-2
d_call: -
clone_size: -
cdr3_aa: CSVERADSGYTF
cdr3_nt: TGCAGCGTTGAAAGGGCAGACTCTGGCTACACCTTC

v_call: TRBV27
j_call: TRBJ1-1
d_call: -
clone_size: many
cdr3_aa: CASSLGSPNTEAFF
cdr3_nt: TGTGCCAGCAGTTTAGGGTCCCCGAACACTGAAGCTTTCTTT

v_call: TRBV7-9
j_call: TRBJ1-1
d_call: -
clone_size: many
cdr3_aa: CASSLHQTGTEAFF
cdr3_nt: TGTGCCAGCAGCCTTCATCAAACGGGCACTGAAGCTTTCTTT